The text below deals with one T cell receptor beta chain. This same CDR3 is encoded by further DNA sequences in the sample. Authors' methods: Reference gene primers were amplified, and this amplification served to estimate nucleated cell counts. TCRdb's table, derived via immunoSEQ multiplex PCR, lists solely in-frame clones and lacks some. V, J and clone size are taken as reported in that table, and D and trimming were inferred from the DNA itself. The data show 250,000 to 350,000 clones, with around nine tenths seen just once and roughly 14% held by the top ten. The CDR3 contains 12 residues. Germline loops: CDR1 SNHLY, CDR2 FYNNEI. V dropped 8 bases and J dropped 2 bases, with 9 bases sitting between them. This entry comes from a study of blood T cell repertoires in COVID-19. Background on the study: Acute and convalescent COVID-19 samples came from the United States, Italy and Spain. In each case, the material was cDNA or gDNA derived from T cells, B-cell-depleted T cells, or PBMCs.

While infection was still active, Seattle patients were enrolled and then followed longitudinally. The receptor comes from a woman aged 70-85 years with COVID-19, enrolled during active disease. This chain joins TRBV2 and TRBJ2-5; possible D gene TRBD2, 7 bases. The material sequenced was peripheral blood. As DNA, the CDR3 is TGTGCCAGCGGGAGGGGGCAAGAGACCCAGTACTTC. Translated: CASGRGQETQYF.